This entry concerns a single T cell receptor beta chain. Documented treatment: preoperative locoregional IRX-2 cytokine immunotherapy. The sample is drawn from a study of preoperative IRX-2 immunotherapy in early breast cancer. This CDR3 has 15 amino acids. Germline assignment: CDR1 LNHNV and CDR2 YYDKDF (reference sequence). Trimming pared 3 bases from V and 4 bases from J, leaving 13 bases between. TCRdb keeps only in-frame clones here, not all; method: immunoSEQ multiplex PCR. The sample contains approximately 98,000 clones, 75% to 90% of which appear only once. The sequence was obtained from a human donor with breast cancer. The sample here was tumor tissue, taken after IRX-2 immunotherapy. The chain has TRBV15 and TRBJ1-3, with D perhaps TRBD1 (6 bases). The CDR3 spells CATSRGALGGNTIYF. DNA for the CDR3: TGTGCCACCAGCAGGGGGGCACTGGGAGGAAACACCATATATTTT.